These 32 T cell receptor beta chains originate from one sample sequenced in a study of cytomegalovirus exposure and HLA in healthy donors. PCR involved 60 Vbeta and 13 Jbeta primers. Profiling relied on immunoSEQ multiplex PCR, and the TCRdb table lists in-frame clones only, not all of them. Of almost 95,000 clones listed, about 62% are singletons. The sample comprised PBMCs. These receptors all stem from a man between 25 and 39 years old in good health and CMV-seronegative.

The chain is built from TRBV5-8 and TRBJ2-7; D gene ambiguous. Per germline, CDR1 SGHTS and CDR2 YDEGEE. Between the trimmed V and J ends, which lost 4 bases and 5 bases, there was a span of 16 bases. The CDR3 totals 14 residues. The CDR3 DNA reads as TGTGCCAGCAGCCCCGTGTGGAGCCGAAACGAGCAGTACTTC. It encodes CASSPVWSRNEQYF.

The V and J genes are TRBV7-2 and TRBJ2-7; 9 positions agree with TRBD2. Germline values: CDR1 SGHTA, CDR2 FQGNSA. The CDR3 is made up of 16 amino acids. With V trimmed by 5 bases and J by 7 bases, 15 bases remained unmatched. The CDR3 DNA reads as TGTGCCAGCAGCATCGATATCACCGGGACTAGCTTAGAGCAGTACTTC. Translation: CASSIDITGTSLEQYF.

The chain couples TRBV5-5 to TRBJ1-6; the match to TRBD1 covers 9 bases. There are 14 residues in the CDR3. Germline V CDR1 and CDR2: SGHKS, YYEKEE (reference sequence). V trimming: 4 bases; J trimming: 8 bases; junction bases outside the gene matches: 4. The CDR3 DNA reads TGTGCCAGCAGCCCCGACAGGGGGTATTCACCCCTCCACTTT. Its translation is CASSPDRGYSPLHF.

The J gene is TRBJ1-1, the V gene TRBV29-1; D is ambiguous. The CDR3 length is 10 residues. With 5 bases removed from V and 2 bases from J, the gap between germline ends came to 3 bases. CDR1 is SQVTM, CDR2 ANQGSEA, per germline. CDR3 DNA: TGCAGCGTTCATAACACTGAAGCTTTCTTT. Amino acids: CSVHNTEAFF.

The V gene is TRBV10-3, the J gene TRBJ2-3, with 12 bases aligning to TRBD2. The CDR3 covers 15 residues. Germline values: CDR1 ENHRY, CDR2 SYGVKD. V was pared by 6 bases and J by 6 bases, with 7 bases of the junction left unmatched. The CDR3 region has the DNA TGTGCCATCAGATCGTCTAGCGGGAGGGACGATACGCAGTATTTT. Amino acids: CAIRSSSGRDDTQYF.

J is TRBJ1-6 and V is TRBV6-1; D is unclear. The CDR3 loop spans 15 amino acids. Germline CDR1 reads MNHNS; CDR2 reads SASEGT. Trimming took 10 bases from V and 0 from J, leaving 13 bases between them. This chain's CDR3 is CATSPGDSYNSPLHF. In DNA form, the CDR3 reads TGTGCCACCTCACCCGGGGACTCCTATAATTCACCCCTCCACTTT.

This clone has only a few counts. V usage is TRBV28 and J usage is TRBJ2-1, with 10 bases that match TRBD1. The ends lost 6 bases at V and 8 bases at J; junction bases unmatched: 7. The CDR3 is 14 residues long. Germline CDR1 MDHEN, CDR2 SYDVKM. The CDR3 nucleotides are TGTGCCAGCAGGGGGGACAGGGGAATGGATGAGCAGTTCTTC. Translated, it gives CASRGDRGMDEQFF.

This clone was seen a handful of times. Here the CDR3 reads CASMDIPYGYTF. The CDR3 DNA reads TGTGCCAGCATGGACATTCCCTATGGCTACACCTTC. The chain recombines TRBV6-5 with TRBJ1-2; tentatively, D is TRBD1 (5 bases). V lost 7 bases to trimming and J lost 4 bases, with 10 bases between them. Germline CDR1 is MNHEY and CDR2 is SVGAGI. This CDR3 spans 12 amino acids.

The rearrangement links TRBV7-6 to TRBJ1-2, with D possibly being TRBD1 (5 bases). This CDR3 comprises 20 residues. Germline CDR1 and CDR2: SGHVS and FNYEAQ. V was shortened by 2 bases and J by 5 bases, with 30 bases between the two germline ends. The CDR3 spells CASSLRRGISRLHPMYGYTF. The DNA of the CDR3 is TGTGCCAGCAGCTTAAGGAGGGGAATATCACGATTACACCCTATGTATGGCTACACCTTC.

The chain employs TRBV4-2 and TRBJ1-2; D might be TRBD1 (5 bases). Germline values: CDR1 LGHNA, CDR2 YNFKEQ. The length of the CDR3 is 13 residues. Between the trimmed V and J ends, which lost 5 bases and 3 bases, there was a span of 10 bases. CDR3 sequence (DNA): TGTGCCAGCAGCGCCGACAGTTACTATGGCTACACCTTC. Translating gives CASSADSYYGYTF.

The chain recombines TRBV18 with TRBJ1-1; D might be TRBD1 (6 bases). Germline CDR1 KGHSH, CDR2 LQKENI. V lost 5 bases and J lost 0, with 13 bases in between. The CDR3 is made up of 15 amino acids. The CDR3 is CASSSQGPMNTEAFF. CDR3 DNA sequence: TGTGCCAGCTCATCCCAGGGGCCCATGAACACTGAAGCTTTCTTT.

The chain has TRBV11-1 and TRBJ1-2, with a weak D call TRBD1 (5 bases). V lost 4 bases to trimming and J lost 7 bases, with 13 bases between them. From germline, CDR1 is SGHAT and CDR2 FQDESV (reference sequence). CDR3 length: 13 amino acids. The CDR3 sequence is CASSSRVLTGYTF. The CDR3 DNA sequence: TGTGCCAGCAGCTCCAGGGTCCTCACTGGCTACACCTTC.

The rearrangement joins TRBV10-3 to TRBJ2-6; possibly TRBD1 for D (6 bases). Germline CDR1 is ENHRY and CDR2 is SYGVKD. This CDR3 is 16 amino acids long. Trimming removed 6 bases from V and 3 bases from J, with 15 bases in between. CDR3: CAIRAQGGGGANVLTF. The CDR3 bases are TGTGCCATCAGGGCACAGGGTGGTGGTGGGGCCAACGTCCTGACTTTC.

V is TRBV5-6 and J is TRBJ2-7; unclear D gene. V shed 1 base and J shed 1 base, with 9 bases lying between them. The CDR3 runs to 14 residues. Germline loops: CDR1 SGHDT, CDR2 YYEEEE. The CDR3 region has the DNA TGTGCCAGCAGCTTGACAGCCAGGTCCTACGAGCAGTACTTC. Amino acids: CASSLTARSYEQYF. Combining the CDR3 with reference TRBV5-6 and TRBJ2-7 gives the whole variable domain DAGVTQSPTHLIKTRGQQVTLRCSPKSGHDTVSWYQQALGQGPQFIFQYYEEEERQRGNFPDRFSGHQFPNYSSELNVNALLLGDSALYLCASSLTARSYEQYFGPGTRLTVT.

This clone was detected only once. The chain carries TRBV15 and TRBJ2-2; 7 bases match TRBD2. This CDR3 spans 15 amino acids. The germline CDR1 and CDR2 sequences are LNHNV and YYDKDF (reference sequence). The trim removed 5 bases at V and 1 base at J, leaving 4 bases unmatched. DNA of the CDR3: TGTGCCACCAGCCGGGACTACTTGAACACCGGGGAGCTGTTTTTT. Translation gives CATSRDYLNTGELFF.

The V call is TRBV5-1, the J call TRBJ1-2; 9 bases agree with TRBD1. This CDR3 is 14 amino acids long. The germline V gene encodes CDR1 SGHRS and CDR2 YFSETQ. Germline trimming cut 4 bases from V and 2 bases from J; bases unmatched to any gene: 3. Here the CDR3 DNA reads TGCGCCAGCAGCGCCGGGACAGGGAACTATGGCTACACCTTC. Protein sequence: CASSAGTGNYGYTF.

A word on this clone: Other DNA sequences from this sample encode an identical CDR3 as well. The V call is TRBV7-8, the J call TRBJ2-2, with 10 bases that match TRBD2. The CDR3 is 15 amino acids. J was trimmed by 5 bases and V by 1 base; bases with no gene match: 1. Germline CDR1 reads SGHVS; CDR2 reads FQNEAQ. CDR3 sequence: CASSLGTSGTGELFF. The CDR3 DNA is TGTGCCAGCAGCTTAGGGACTAGCGGTACCGGGGAGCTGTTTTTT.

The chain links TRBV7-9 to TRBJ1-4; 9 bases fit TRBD1. V gave up 6 bases and J gave up 2 bases; unmatched junction bases: 7. The CDR3 spans 16 residues. Per germline, CDR1 SEHNR and CDR2 FQNEAQ (reference sequence). The CDR3 here is CASRPTGGGTNEKLFF. DNA of the CDR3: TGTGCCAGCAGGCCAACAGGGGGCGGTACTAATGAAAAACTGTTTTTT. The entire variable domain, with the rest obtained from reference TRBV7-9 and TRBJ1-4, is as follows: DTGVSQNPRHKITKRGQNVTFRCDPISEHNRLYWYRQTLGQGPEFLTYFQNEAQLEKSRLLSDRFSAERPKGSFSTLEIQRTEQGDSAMYLCASRPTGGGTNEKLFFGSGTQLSVL.

The chain is built from TRBV6-5 and TRBJ1-1; tentative D call: TRBD1 (5 bases). This CDR3 contains 14 residues. Germline lookup yields CDR1 MNHEY and CDR2 SVGAGI. V was pared by 2 bases and J by 1 base, with 8 bases between. CDR3 amino acids: CASSYPQGNTEAFF. CDR3 in DNA: TGTGCCAGCAGTTACCCTCAGGGGAACACTGAAGCTTTCTTT.

The rearrangement uses TRBV6-6 and TRBJ2-2; 7 bases line up with TRBD1. The J segment lost 5 bases and the V segment lost 8 bases, leaving 8 bases of the junction unmatched. This CDR3 comprises 14 residues. Germline lookup yields CDR1 MNHNY and CDR2 SVGAGI (reference sequence). The CDR3 region is CASGRDRLTGELFF. CDR3 coding DNA: TGTGCCAGCGGCCGGGACAGACTTACCGGGGAGCTGTTTTTT.

The chain is built from TRBV27 and TRBJ2-1, with D possibly matching TRBD2 (5 bases). The germline CDR1 and CDR2 sequences are MNHEY and SMNVEV (reference sequence). With 5 bases removed from V and 0 bases from J, the gap between germline ends came to 20 bases. The CDR3 is 18 residues long. The CDR3 nucleotides read TGTGCCAGCAGTCTCCTCGGGGTCCCACCTAGCTCCTACAATGAGCAGTTCTTC. This sequence encodes CASSLLGVPPSSYNEQFF.

The chain combines TRBV28 with TRBJ2-6, with D possibly TRBD2 on 5 matching bases. CDR3 length: 17 residues. Germline V gene sequence: CDR1 MDHEN, CDR2 SYDVKM. Trimming removed 1 base from V and 2 bases from J, with 12 bases in between. CDR3 protein: CASSLFGSWAGANVLTF. The DNA of the CDR3 is TGTGCCAGCAGTTTATTTGGGAGCTGGGCTGGGGCCAACGTCCTGACTTTC.

In its sample, this clone was seen once. The V and J genes are TRBV10-1 and TRBJ2-1; D might be TRBD2 (6 bases). Trimming pared 0 bases from V and 7 bases from J, leaving 16 bases between. The germline V gene encodes CDR1 WNHNN and CDR2 SYGVQD (reference sequence). The CDR3 length is 16 residues. Written as DNA, the CDR3 is TGCGCCAGCAGTGAGTCGATGACGGGAGTCAGGAATGAGCAGTTCTTC. Translated, it gives CASSESMTGVRNEQFF.

To note about this clone: The same CDR3 arises from other DNA sequences in this sample as well. The chain joins TRBV7-3 to TRBJ2-3; 14 bases fit TRBD2. The CDR3 sequence is 16 residues long. V trimming: 2 bases; J trimming: 3 bases; junction bases outside the gene matches: 1. Germline V gene data show CDR1 as SGHTA and CDR2 as FQGTGA. The CDR3 protein is CASSLGLAGGTDTQYF. The CDR3 bases are TGTGCCAGCAGCTTAGGACTAGCGGGAGGAACAGATACGCAGTATTTT.

The table lists this clone with a few counts. J is TRBJ1-2 and V is TRBV29-1; a possible D gene is TRBD1 (6 bases). V was clipped by 4 bases and J by 2 bases, with 11 bases between them. The CDR3 length is 13 residues. Germline V CDR1 and CDR2: SQVTM, ANQGSEA. The CDR3 DNA reads TGCAGCGTTGCGCAGGGGACCAACTATGGCTACACCTTC. This encodes CSVAQGTNYGYTF.

This chain uses TRBV28 with TRBJ1-5; a weak D match, TRBD1 (6 bases). V lost 6 bases and J lost 1, with 13 bases in between. In germline, CDR1 is MDHEN, CDR2 SYDVKM. This CDR3 has 15 amino acids. The CDR3 nucleotides are TGTGCCAGCAGGACCCCAGGGGCGAGCAATCAGCCCCAGCATTTT. Protein: CASRTPGASNQPQHF.

The chain uses TRBV28 and TRBJ2-5; 8 bases are shared with TRBD1. There are 17 residues in the CDR3. Germline V gene data show CDR1 as MDHEN and CDR2 as SYDVKM. V was clipped by 5 bases and J by 0 bases; unmatched bases: 11. This chain's CDR3 is CASSTRQGLSYQETQYF. The DNA of the CDR3 is TGTGCCAGCAGTACCCGACAGGGGCTGTCGTACCAAGAGACCCAGTACTTC.

This clone showed up just once. The V gene is TRBV30, the J gene TRBJ2-3; 10 positions agree with TRBD1. The CDR3 contains 15 residues. The junction had 5 bases not matched to a gene; V was cut back by 0 bases and J by 5 bases. CDR1 is GTSNPN, CDR2 SVGIG, per germline (reference sequence). CDR3 DNA: TGTGCCTGGAGTGTAGGACAGGGGGATCGAGATACGCAGTATTTT. This translates into CAWSVGQGDRDTQYF. Full variable domain (missing parts from reference TRBV30 and TRBJ2-3): SQTIHQWPATLVQPVGSPLSLECTVEGTSNPNLYWYRQAAGRGLQLLFYSVGIGQISSEVPQNLSASRPQDRQFILSSKKLLLSDSGFYLCAWSVGQGDRDTQYFGPGTRLTVL.

This clone has only a few counts. The CDR3 nucleotides read TGCGCCAGCAGTGCCAAAGGACAGGGGAACACCATATATTTT. The encoded protein is CASSAKGQGNTIYF. The chain is built from TRBV10-2 and TRBJ1-3, with 9 bases lining up with TRBD1. Germline lookup yields CDR1 WSHSY and CDR2 SAAADI. The CDR3 length is 14 residues. Trimming at V came to 4 bases and at J to 7 bases, leaving 5 bases not matched to a gene.

The rearrangement uses TRBV19 and TRBJ1-2; 9 bases match TRBD1. The germline CDR1 and CDR2 sequences are LNHDA and SQIVND (reference sequence). V shed 5 bases and J 2 bases; nucleotides not matched to a gene: 6. The CDR3 length is 15 residues. The CDR3 sequence is CASSSQGQGNYGYTF. CDR3 DNA: TGTGCCAGTAGTTCGCAGGGACAGGGAAACTATGGCTACACCTTC.

The V and J genes are TRBV7-9 and TRBJ2-1, with TRBD1 identical over 7 bases. Trimming took 0 bases from V and 3 from J; bases not matched to a gene: 11. The CDR3 runs 18 residues. CDR1 is SEHNR, CDR2 FQNEAQ, per germline (reference sequence). Here the CDR3 reads CASSLAQTGPLLYNEQFF. The DNA of the CDR3 is TGTGCCAGCAGCTTAGCCCAGACAGGGCCGCTTCTCTACAATGAGCAGTTCTTC.

This chain uses TRBV5-5 with TRBJ2-7; the match to TRBD2 covers 13 bases. The junction had 10 bases not matched to a gene; V was cut back by 4 bases and J by 3 bases. The CDR3 has 17 residues. Germline CDR1 SGHKS, CDR2 YYEKEE (reference sequence). The CDR3 DNA reads TGTGCCAGCAGCCTAAGCGGGAGGACTAGCGGGAGCTACGAGCAGTACTTC. This gives the protein CASSLSGRTSGSYEQYF. The variable domain in full, completed from reference TRBV5-5 and TRBJ2-7, reads DAGVTQSPTHLIKTRGQQVTLRCSPISGHKSVSWYQQVLGQGPQFIFQYYEKEERGRGNFPDRFSARQFPNYSSELNVNALLLGDSALYLCASSLSGRTSGSYEQYFGPGTRLTVT.